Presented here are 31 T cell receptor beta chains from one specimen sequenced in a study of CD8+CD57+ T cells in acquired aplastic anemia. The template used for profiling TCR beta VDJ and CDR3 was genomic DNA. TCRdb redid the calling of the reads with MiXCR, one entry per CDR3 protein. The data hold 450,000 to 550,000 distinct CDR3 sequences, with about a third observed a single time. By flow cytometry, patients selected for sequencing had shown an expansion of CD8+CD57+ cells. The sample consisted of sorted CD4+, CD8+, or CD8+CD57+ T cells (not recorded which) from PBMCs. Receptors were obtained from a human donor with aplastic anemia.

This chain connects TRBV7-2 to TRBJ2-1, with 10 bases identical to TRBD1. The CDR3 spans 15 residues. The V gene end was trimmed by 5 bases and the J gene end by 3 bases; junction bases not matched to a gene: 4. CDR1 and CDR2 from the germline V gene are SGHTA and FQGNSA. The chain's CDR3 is CASSRDRGGYNEQFF. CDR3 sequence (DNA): TGTGCCAGCAGCCGGGACAGGGGTGGCTACAATGAGCAGTTCTTC. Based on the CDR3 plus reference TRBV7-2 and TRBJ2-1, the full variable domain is GAGVSQSPSNKVTEKGKDVELRCDPISGHTALYWYRQSLGQGLEFLIYFQGNSAPDKSGLPSDRFSAERTGGSVSTLTIQRTQQEDSAVYLCASSRDRGGYNEQFFGPGTRLTVL.

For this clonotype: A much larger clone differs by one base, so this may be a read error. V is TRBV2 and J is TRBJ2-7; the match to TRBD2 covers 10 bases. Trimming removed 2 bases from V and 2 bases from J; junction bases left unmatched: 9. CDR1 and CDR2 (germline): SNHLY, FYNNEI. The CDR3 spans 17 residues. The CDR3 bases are TGTGCCAGCAGTGAAATTGTGGATAGCGGGGGGACCTACGAGCAGTACTTC. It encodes CASSEIVDSGGTYEQYF.

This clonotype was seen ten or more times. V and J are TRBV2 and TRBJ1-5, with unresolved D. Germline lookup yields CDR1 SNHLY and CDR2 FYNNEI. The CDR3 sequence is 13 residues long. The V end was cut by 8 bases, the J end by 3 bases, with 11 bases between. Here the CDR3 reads CASGFRDNQPQHF. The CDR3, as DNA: TGTGCCAGCGGGTTTAGGGACAATCAGCCCCAGCATTTT.

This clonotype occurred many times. In nucleotides, the CDR3 is TGTGCCAGCAGTGATGGCCAGGTCAATTCACCCCTCCACTTT. The encoded protein is CASSDGQVNSPLHF. The chain employs TRBV2 and TRBJ1-6; D gene uncertain. Germline V gives CDR1 SNHLY, CDR2 FYNNEI. V lost 3 bases to trimming and J lost 7 bases, with 10 bases between them. The CDR3 length is 14 residues.

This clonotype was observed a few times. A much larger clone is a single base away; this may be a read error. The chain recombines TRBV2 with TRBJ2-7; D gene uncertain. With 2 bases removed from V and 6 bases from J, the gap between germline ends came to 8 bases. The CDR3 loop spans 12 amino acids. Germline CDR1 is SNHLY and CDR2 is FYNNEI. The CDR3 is CASSERASEQYF. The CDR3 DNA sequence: TGTGCCAGCAGTGAACGGGCCTCCGAGCAGTACTTC. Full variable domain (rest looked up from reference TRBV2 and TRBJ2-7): EPEVTQTPSHQVTQMGQEVILRCVPISNHLYFYWYRQILGQKVEFLVSFYNNEISEKSEIFDDQFSVERPDGSNFTLKIRSTKLEDSAMYFCASSERASEQYFGPGTRLTVT.

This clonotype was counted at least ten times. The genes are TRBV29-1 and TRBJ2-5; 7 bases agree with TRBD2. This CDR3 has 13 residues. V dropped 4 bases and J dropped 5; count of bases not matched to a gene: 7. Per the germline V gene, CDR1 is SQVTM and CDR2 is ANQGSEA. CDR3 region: CSVGGGEGETQYF. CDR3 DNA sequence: TGCAGCGTTGGTGGAGGGGAGGGCGAGACCCAGTACTTC. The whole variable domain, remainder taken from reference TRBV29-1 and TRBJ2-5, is SAVISQKPSRDICQRGTSLTIQCQVDSQVTMMFWYRQQPGQSLTLIATANQGSEATYESGFVIDKFPISRPNLTFSTLTVSNMSPEDSSIYLCSVGGGEGETQYFGPGTRLLVL.

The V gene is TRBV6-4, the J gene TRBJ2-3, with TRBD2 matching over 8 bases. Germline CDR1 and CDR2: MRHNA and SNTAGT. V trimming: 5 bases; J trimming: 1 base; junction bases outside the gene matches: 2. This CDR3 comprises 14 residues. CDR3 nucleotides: TGTGCCAGCAGTACGGGGGGGGGCACAGATACGCAGTATTTT. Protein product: CASSTGGGTDTQYF.

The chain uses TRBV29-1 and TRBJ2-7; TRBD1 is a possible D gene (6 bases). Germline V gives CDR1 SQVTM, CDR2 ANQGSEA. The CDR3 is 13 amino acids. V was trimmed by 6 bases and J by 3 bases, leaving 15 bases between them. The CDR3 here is CSVSQGRNYEQYF. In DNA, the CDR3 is TGCAGCGTCTCACAGGGAAGGAACTACGAGCAGTACTTC.

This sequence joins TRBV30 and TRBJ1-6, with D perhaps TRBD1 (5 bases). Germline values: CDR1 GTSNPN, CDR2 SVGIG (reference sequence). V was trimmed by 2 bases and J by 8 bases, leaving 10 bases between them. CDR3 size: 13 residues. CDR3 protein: CAWSLGLDSPLHF. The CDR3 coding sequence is TGTGCCTGGAGTTTGGGGCTGGATTCACCCCTCCACTTT.

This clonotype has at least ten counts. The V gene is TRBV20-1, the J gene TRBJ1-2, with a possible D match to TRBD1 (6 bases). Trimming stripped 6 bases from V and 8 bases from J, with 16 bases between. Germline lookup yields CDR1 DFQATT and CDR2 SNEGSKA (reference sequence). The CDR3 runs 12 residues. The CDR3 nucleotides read TGCAGTGCCAAGGGGGGGAAGAAGGGCTACACCTTC. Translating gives CSAKGGKKGYTF.

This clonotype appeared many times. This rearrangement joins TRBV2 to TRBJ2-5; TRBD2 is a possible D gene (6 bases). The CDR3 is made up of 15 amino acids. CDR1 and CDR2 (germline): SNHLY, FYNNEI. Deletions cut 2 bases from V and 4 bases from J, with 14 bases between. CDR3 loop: CASSEYLATSETQYF. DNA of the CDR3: TGTGCCAGCAGTGAATATCTAGCGACCTCAGAGACCCAGTACTTC.

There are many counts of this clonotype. For the CDR3, the DNA is TGTGCCATCAAGGAGGGCGTGAACACTGAAGCTTTCTTT. Its translation is CAIKEGVNTEAFF. The chain is built from TRBV10-3 and TRBJ1-1; D is unresolved. Trimming took 7 bases from V and 0 from J, leaving 9 bases between them. The germline V gene encodes CDR1 ENHRY and CDR2 SYGVKD. This CDR3 spans 13 amino acids.

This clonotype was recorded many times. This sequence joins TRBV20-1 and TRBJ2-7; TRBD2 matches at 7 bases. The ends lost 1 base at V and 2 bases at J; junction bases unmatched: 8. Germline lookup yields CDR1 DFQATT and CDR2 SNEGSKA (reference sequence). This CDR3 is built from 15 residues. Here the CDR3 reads CSARGVAGRAYEQYF. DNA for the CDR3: TGCAGTGCTAGAGGGGTTGCGGGGAGGGCCTACGAGCAGTACTTC.

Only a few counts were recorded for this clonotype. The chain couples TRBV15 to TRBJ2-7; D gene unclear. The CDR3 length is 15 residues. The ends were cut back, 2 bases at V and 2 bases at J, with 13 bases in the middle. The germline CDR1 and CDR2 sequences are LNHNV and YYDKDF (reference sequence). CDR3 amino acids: CATSRSTTDPYEQYF. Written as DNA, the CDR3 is TGTGCCACCAGCAGATCAACGACGGATCCCTACGAGCAGTACTTC.

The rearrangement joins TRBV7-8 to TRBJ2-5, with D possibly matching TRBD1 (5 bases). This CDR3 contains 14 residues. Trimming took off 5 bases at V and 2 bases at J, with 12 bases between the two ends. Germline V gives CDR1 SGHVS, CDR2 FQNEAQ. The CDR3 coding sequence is TGTGCCAGCAGCACCCGTCGACAGCAAGAGACCCAGTACTTC. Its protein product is CASSTRRQQETQYF.

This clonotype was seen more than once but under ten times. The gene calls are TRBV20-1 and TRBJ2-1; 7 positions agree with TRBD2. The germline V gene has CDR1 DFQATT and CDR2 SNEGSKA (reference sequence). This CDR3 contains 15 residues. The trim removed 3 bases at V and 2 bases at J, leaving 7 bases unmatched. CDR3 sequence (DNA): TGCAGTGCTAGCCCCAGCGGGACTCCCTACAATGAGCAGTTCTTC. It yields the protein CSASPSGTPYNEQFF.

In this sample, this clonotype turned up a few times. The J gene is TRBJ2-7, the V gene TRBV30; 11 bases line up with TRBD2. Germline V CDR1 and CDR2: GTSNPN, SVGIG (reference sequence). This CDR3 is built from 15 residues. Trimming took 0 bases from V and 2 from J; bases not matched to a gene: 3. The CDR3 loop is CAWSVTSGGTYEQYF. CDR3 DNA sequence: TGTGCCTGGAGTGTAACTAGCGGGGGTACCTACGAGCAGTACTTC. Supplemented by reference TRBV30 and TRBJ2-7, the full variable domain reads SQTIHQWPATLVQPVGSPLSLECTVEGTSNPNLYWYRQAAGRGLQLLFYSVGIGQISSEVPQNLSASRPQDRQFILSSKKLLLSDSGFYLCAWSVTSGGTYEQYFGPGTRLTVT.

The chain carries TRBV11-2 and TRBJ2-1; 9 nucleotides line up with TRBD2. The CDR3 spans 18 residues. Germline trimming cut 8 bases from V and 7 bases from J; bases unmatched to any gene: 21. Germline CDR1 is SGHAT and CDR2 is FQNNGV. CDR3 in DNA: TGTGCCAGCCTGCCCCCGAACGTAGTTAGCGGGAGTAGGAATGAGCAGTTCTTC. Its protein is CASLPPNVVSGSRNEQFF.

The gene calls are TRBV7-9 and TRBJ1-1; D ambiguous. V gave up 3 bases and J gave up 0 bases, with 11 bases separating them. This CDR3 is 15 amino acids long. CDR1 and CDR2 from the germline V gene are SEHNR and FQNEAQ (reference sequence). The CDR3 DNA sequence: TGTGCCAGCAGCTTTGATCGGCTCATGAACACTGAAGCTTTCTTT. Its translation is CASSFDRLMNTEAFF.

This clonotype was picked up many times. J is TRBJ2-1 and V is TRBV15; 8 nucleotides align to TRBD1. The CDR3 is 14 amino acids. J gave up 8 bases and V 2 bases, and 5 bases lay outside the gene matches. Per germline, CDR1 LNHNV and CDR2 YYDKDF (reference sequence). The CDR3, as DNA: TGTGCCACCAGCAGACAGGACAGGGTCGATGAGCAGTTCTTC. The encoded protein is CATSRQDRVDEQFF.

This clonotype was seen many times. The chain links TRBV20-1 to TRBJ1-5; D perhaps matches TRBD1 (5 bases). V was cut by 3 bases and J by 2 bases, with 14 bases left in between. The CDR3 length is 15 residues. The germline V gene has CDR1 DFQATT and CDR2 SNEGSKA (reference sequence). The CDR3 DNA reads TGCAGTGCTAGGATGGGGGGTACTGGCAATCAGCCCCAGCATTTT. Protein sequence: CSARMGGTGNQPQHF.

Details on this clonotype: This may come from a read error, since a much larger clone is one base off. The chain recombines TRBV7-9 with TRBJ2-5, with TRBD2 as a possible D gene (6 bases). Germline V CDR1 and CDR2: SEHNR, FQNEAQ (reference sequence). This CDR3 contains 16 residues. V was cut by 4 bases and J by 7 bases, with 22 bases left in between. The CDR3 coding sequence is TGTGCCAGCAGCTCTAACCGGGACTCCCTTCCGGGGACCCAGTACTTC. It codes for CASSSNRDSLPGTQYF.

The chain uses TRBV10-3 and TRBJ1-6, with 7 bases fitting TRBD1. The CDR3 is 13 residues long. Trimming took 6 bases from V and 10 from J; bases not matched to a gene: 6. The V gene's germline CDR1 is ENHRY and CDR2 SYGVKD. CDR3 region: CAIREGAQSPLHF. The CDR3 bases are TGTGCCATCAGAGAGGGGGCGCAATCACCCCTCCACTTT.

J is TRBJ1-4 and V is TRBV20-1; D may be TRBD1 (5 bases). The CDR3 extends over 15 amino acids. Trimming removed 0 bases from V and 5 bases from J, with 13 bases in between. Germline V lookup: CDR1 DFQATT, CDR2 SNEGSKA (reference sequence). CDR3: CSARDLSGANEKLFF. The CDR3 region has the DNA TGCAGTGCTAGAGATCTATCCGGGGCGAATGAAAAACTGTTTTTT.

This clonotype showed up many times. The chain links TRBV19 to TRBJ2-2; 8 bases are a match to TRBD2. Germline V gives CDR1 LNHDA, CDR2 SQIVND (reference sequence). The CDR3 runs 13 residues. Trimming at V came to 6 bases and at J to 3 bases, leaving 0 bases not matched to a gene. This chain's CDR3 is CASSGGDTGELFF. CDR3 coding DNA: TGTGCCAGTAGCGGGGGGGACACCGGGGAGCTGTTTTTT.

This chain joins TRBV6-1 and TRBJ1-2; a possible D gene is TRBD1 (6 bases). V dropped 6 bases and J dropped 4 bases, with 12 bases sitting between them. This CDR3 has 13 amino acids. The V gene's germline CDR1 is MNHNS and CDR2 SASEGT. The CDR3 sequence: CASRERGGYGYTF. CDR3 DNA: TGTGCCAGCAGAGAAAGAGGGGGCTATGGCTACACCTTC.

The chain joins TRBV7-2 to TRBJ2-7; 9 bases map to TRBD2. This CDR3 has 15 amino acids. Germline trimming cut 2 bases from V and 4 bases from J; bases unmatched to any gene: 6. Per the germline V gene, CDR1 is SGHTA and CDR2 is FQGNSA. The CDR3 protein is CASSLPGLALYEQYF. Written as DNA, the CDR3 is TGTGCCAGCAGCTTACCGGGACTAGCCCTATACGAGCAGTACTTC.

The CDR3 DNA is TGCAGTGCTAGCCGGACTAGCGGGAGAGTCAATGAGCAGTTCTTC. Protein: CSASRTSGRVNEQFF. The V call is TRBV20-1, the J call TRBJ2-1; TRBD2 matches 13 bases. This CDR3 contains 15 residues. In germline, CDR1 is DFQATT, CDR2 SNEGSKA (reference sequence). Germline trimming cut 3 bases from V and 6 bases from J; bases unmatched to any gene: 5.

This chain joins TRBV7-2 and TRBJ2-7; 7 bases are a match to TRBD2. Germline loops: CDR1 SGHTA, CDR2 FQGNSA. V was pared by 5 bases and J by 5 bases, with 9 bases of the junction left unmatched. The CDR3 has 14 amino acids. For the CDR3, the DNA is TGTGCCAGCAGCGGGCAAAGCGGGACCAACGAGCAGTACTTC. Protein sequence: CASSGQSGTNEQYF.

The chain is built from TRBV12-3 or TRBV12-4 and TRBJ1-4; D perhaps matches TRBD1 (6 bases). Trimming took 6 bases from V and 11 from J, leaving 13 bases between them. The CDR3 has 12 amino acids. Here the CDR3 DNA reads TGTGCCAGCAGCCGGGCAGGGGTGAAACTGTTTTTT. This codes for CASSRAGVKLFF.

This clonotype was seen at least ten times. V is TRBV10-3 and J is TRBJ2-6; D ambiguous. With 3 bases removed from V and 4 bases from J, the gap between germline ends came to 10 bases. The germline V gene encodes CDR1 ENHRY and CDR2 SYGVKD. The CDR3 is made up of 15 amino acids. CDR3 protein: CAISDTTSGANVLTF. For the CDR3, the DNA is TGTGCCATCAGTGACACGACGAGCGGGGCCAACGTCCTGACTTTC.